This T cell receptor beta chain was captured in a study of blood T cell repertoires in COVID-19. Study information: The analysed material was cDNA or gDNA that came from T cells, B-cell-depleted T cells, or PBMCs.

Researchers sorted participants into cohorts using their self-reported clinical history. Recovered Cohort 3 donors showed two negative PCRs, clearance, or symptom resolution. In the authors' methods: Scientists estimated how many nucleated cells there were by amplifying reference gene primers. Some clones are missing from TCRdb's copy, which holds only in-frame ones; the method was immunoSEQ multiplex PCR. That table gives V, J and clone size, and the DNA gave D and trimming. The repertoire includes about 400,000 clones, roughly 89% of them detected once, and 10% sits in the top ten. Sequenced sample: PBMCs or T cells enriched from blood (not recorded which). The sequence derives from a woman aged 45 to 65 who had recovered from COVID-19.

The CDR3 reads CAISSTGNSPLHF. CDR3 nucleotide sequence: TGTGCCATCAGTTCGACAGGCAATTCACCCCTCCACTTT. The chain combines TRBV10-3 with TRBJ1-6; D may be TRBD1 (6 bases). This CDR3 comprises 13 residues. V shed 5 bases and J shed 7 bases, with 9 bases lying between them. Germline V gene data show CDR1 as ENHRY and CDR2 as SYGVKD.